This T cell receptor (beta chain) was obtained from a study of T cell responses to AZD1222 COVID-19 vaccine. Assay used: immunoSEQ multiplex PCR; TCRdb lists only in-frame clones, some missing. This table has 35,000 to 45,000 clones, around three quarters appearing once. The CDR3 sequence is 14 residues long. Trimming left V 6 bases short and J 10 bases short, with 16 bases between. Germline CDR1 is MNHEY and CDR2 is SMNVEV (reference sequence). Details on this clone: What it binds is unknown.

Study-wide results and limits: Donors were mostly white British, more females; clonal diversity possibly underestimated.

The TCR was taken from an adult in good health. Here the sequenced sample was peripheral blood, taken on day 0 of AZD1222 vaccination. The genes are TRBV27 and TRBJ1-6; D uncertain. In DNA form, the CDR3 reads TGTGCCAGCAGCCTAAAGCCCCAGATGTCACCCCTCCACTTT. This gives the protein CASSLKPQMSPLHF.